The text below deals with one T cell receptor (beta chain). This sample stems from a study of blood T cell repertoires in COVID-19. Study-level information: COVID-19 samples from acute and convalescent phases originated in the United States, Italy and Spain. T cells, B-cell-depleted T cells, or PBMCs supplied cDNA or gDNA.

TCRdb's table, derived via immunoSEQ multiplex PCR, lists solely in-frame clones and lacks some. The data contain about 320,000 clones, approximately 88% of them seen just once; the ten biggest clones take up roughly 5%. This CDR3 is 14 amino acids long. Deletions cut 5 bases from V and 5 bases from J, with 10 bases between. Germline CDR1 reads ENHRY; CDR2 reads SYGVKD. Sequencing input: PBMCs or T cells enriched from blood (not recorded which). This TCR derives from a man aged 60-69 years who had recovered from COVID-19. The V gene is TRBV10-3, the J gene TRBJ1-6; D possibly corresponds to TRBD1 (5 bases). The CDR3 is CAISSDTHNSPLHF. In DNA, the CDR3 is TGTGCCATCAGTTCGGACACTCATAATTCACCCCTCCACTTT.